A selection of T cell receptor beta chains follows, all from one sample in a study of blood T cell repertoires in COVID-19. Sequencing used immunoSEQ multiplex PCR; TCRdb keeps in-frame clones, though not all of them. The sample records roughly 200,000 clones, roughly 85% being singletons. Sequences were obtained from peripheral blood. Source of these receptors: a woman aged 60-70 years with acute or convalescent COVID-19. Both conserved end residues are part of each CDR3. D genes are given only for firm matches. Not all rows give a size; the values are once, few, many and, for expanded clones, a class.

clone size	D gene	V gene	J gene	CDR3 protein	CDR3 DNA
-	-	TRBV6-2/TRBV6-3	TRBJ1-5	CASSSPRQPQHF	TGTGCCAGCAGTTCCCCGAGGCAGCCCCAGCATTTT
once	TRBD2	TRBV6-5	TRBJ2-1	CASSPGTRLVNEQFF	TGTGCCAGCAGTCCCGGGACTAGACTTGTCAATGAGCAGTTCTTC
-	-	TRBV6-6	TRBJ1-1	CASSYPTGTKNTEAFF	TGTGCCAGCAGTTACCCTACCGGGACAAAGAACACTGAAGCTTTCTTT
-	-	TRBV27	TRBJ2-7	CASSLYLAANYEQYF	TGTGCCAGCAGTTTATACTTAGCGGCCAACTACGAGCAGTACTTC
-	TRBD1	TRBV19	TRBJ2-4	CASSPTGTGGKNIQYF	TGTGCCAGTAGTCCGACCGGGACAGGGGGCAAAAACATTCAGTACTTC
-	TRBD1	TRBV27	TRBJ1-5	CASSPLLTGSNQPQHF	TGTGCCAGCAGTCCCCTCCTGACAGGGAGCAATCAGCCCCAGCATTTT
-	-	TRBV27	TRBJ1-1	CASSLIGGVDTEAFF	TGTGCCAGCAGTTTGATAGGGGGGGTAGACACTGAAGCTTTCTTT
once	-	TRBV28	TRBJ1-6	CASSTTRQVYNSPLHF	TGTGCCAGCAGTACCACCCGACAGGTTTATAATTCACCCCTCCACTTT
-	TRBD2	TRBV6-5	TRBJ2-7	CASRMGLAGIYEQYF	TGTGCCAGCAGGATGGGACTAGCGGGCATCTACGAGCAGTACTTC
-	-	TRBV19	TRBJ1-1	CASSMGARNTEAFF	TGTGCCAGTAGTATGGGGGCCAGAAACACTGAAGCTTTCTTT
once	-	TRBV19	TRBJ2-1	CASSDPQLSSYNEQFF	TGTGCCAGTAGTGATCCTCAATTGAGCTCCTACAATGAGCAGTTCTTC
-	-	TRBV19	TRBJ2-3	CASRQPSTDTQYF	TGTGCCAGTCGACAGCCAAGCACAGATACGCAGTATTTT
-	TRBD2	TRBV20-1	TRBJ2-1	CSASPPQGSGRTVYNEQFF	TGCAGTGCTAGTCCCCCCCAGGGGAGCGGGAGAACTGTATACAATGAGCAGTTCTTC
-	-	TRBV5-1	TRBJ2-2	CASRREINTGELFF	TGCGCCAGCAGGAGGGAAATCAACACCGGGGAGCTGTTTTTT
few	TRBD1	TRBV19	TRBJ2-5	CASSSQGARETQYF	TGTGCCAGTAGTTCCCAGGGGGCGCGGGAGACCCAGTACTTC
-	TRBD1	TRBV24-1	TRBJ2-1	CATSGPRGQEVINEQFF	TGTGCCACCAGTGGCCCTAGGGGACAGGAGGTAATCAATGAGCAGTTCTTC
-	TRBD1	TRBV6-5	TRBJ1-2	CASSSTGWDYGYTF	TGTGCCAGCAGTTCGACAGGGTGGGACTATGGCTACACCTTC
-	-	TRBV2	TRBJ1-4	CASSEFLSSGLGEKLFF	TGTGCCAGCAGTGAATTTCTTTCTAGCGGCTTGGGAGAAAAACTGTTTTTT
-	-	TRBV25-1	TRBJ2-1	CASSEAASSYNEQFF	TGTGCCAGCAGTGAAGCTGCGAGCTCCTACAATGAGCAGTTCTTC
-	-	TRBV19	TRBJ1-5	CASSLRHLTASNQPQHF	TGTGCCAGTAGTCTGAGACACCTGACAGCTAGCAATCAGCCCCAGCATTTT
-	-	TRBV3-1/TRBV3-2	TRBJ2-2	CASSGTGEELFF	TGTGCCAGCAGTGGGACGGGGGAGGAGCTGTTTTTT
once	TRBD1	TRBV27	TRBJ1-1	CASSRQGWPEAEAFF	TGTGCCAGTTCTAGACAGGGTTGGCCAGAGGCTGAAGCTTTCTTT
-	TRBD1	TRBV2	TRBJ1-4	CASSENRDRGELFF	TGTGCCAGCAGTGAAAATCGGGACAGGGGGGAACTGTTTTTT
-	-	TRBV6-5	TRBJ2-3	CASSYGASTDTQYF	TGTGCCAGCAGTTACGGGGCTAGCACAGATACGCAGTATTTT
-	-	TRBV6-6	TRBJ1-1	CASTGDTEAFF	TGTGCCTCCACGGGGGACACTGAAGCTTTCTTT
-	TRBD1	TRBV27	TRBJ1-4	CASSLFGTGVQSGEKLFF	TGTGCCAGCAGCCTTTTTGGGACAGGGGTTCAGTCAGGTGAAAAACTGTTTTTT
-	-	TRBV7-2	TRBJ2-2	CASSLETTGELFF	TGTGCCAGCAGCTTAGAGACTACCGGGGAGCTGTTTTTT
once	-	TRBV19	TRBJ1-6	CASSISPTLNNSPLHF	TGTGCCAGTAGTATATCGCCGACACTGAATAATTCACCCCTCCACTTT
-	TRBD1	TRBV27	TRBJ1-2	CASSFRRGQGAGGYTF	TGTGCCAGCAGTTTTCGGAGAGGACAGGGGGCGGGTGGCTACACCTTC
-	-	TRBV10-2	TRBJ1-2	CASSDGQGRDYGYTF	TGCGCCAGCAGTGACGGTCAGGGGAGAGACTATGGCTACACCTTC
-	TRBD2	TRBV15	TRBJ2-1	CATATAGGEQFF	TGTGCCACCGCTACTGCGGGAGGTGAGCAGTTCTTC
few	-	TRBV30	TRBJ1-1	CAWRTGQTNTEAFF	TGTGCCTGGAGGACGGGACAAACGAACACTGAAGCTTTCTTT
few	TRBD1	TRBV15	TRBJ1-4	CATSRAPGLSGQGDEKLFF	TGTGCCACCAGCAGAGCCCCGGGTTTATCGGGACAGGGCGATGAAAAACTGTTTTTT
-	TRBD2	TRBV2	TRBJ2-3	CASTKGLAGADTQYF	TGTGCCAGCACGAAGGGACTAGCGGGAGCAGATACGCAGTATTTT
-	TRBD2	TRBV19	TRBJ2-5	CASSITSGISETQYF	TGTGCCAGTAGTATAACTAGCGGGATATCTGAGACCCAGTACTTC
-	-	TRBV2	TRBJ2-5	CASTPGTTQETQYF	TGTGCCAGCACCCCTGGGACAACCCAAGAGACCCAGTACTTC
-	TRBD1	TRBV30	TRBJ1-2	CAWSPQGRVYGYTF	TGTGCCTGGAGTCCACAGGGGCGCGTCTATGGCTACACCTTC
once	TRBD1	TRBV5-1	TRBJ1-4	CASSSGRGTTNEKLFF	TGCGCCAGCAGCTCTGGCAGGGGGACGACTAATGAAAAACTGTTTTTT
-	TRBD2	TRBV5-1	TRBJ2-1	CASSLLTSGAYNEQFF	TGCGCCAGCAGCTTACTTACTAGCGGGGCCTACAATGAGCAGTTCTTC
-	-	TRBV18	TRBJ2-1	CASSPPGGEQFF	TGTGCCAGCTCACCACCGGGCGGGGAGCAGTTCTTC
-	-	TRBV6-6	TRBJ2-5	CASSYPGMEETQYF	TGTGCCAGCAGTTACCCAGGGATGGAAGAGACCCAGTACTTC
-	-	TRBV6-6	TRBJ2-7	CASSSRRGGSGYEQYF	TGTGCCAGCAGTTCCCGGAGAGGAGGGAGCGGCTACGAGCAGTACTTC
-	-	TRBV2	TRBJ1-1	CASSPDIRRTEAFF	TGTGCCAGCAGTCCCGATATTAGGCGGACTGAAGCTTTCTTT
-	TRBD2	TRBV5-1	TRBJ2-1	CASSAGLAGGLSSYNEQFF	TGCGCCAGCAGCGCGGGACTAGCGGGAGGGTTGAGCTCCTACAATGAGCAGTTCTTC
-	-	TRBV19	TRBJ1-2	CASSTLLVRALESYTF	TGTGCCAGTAGTACGCTTCTAGTCAGGGCCTTAGAATCCTACACCTTC
-	TRBD2	TRBV5-1	TRBJ2-1	CASSPGWGLAGGLSYNEQFF	TGCGCCAGCAGCCCCGGTTGGGGACTAGCGGGAGGCCTCTCCTACAATGAGCAGTTCTTC
-	TRBD1	TRBV23-1	TRBJ1-6	CASSQSGQMNYNSPLHF	TGCGCCAGCAGTCAATCGGGACAGATGAATTATAATTCACCCCTCCACTTT
-	TRBD2	TRBV12-5	TRBJ2-7	CASARGLANYEQYF	TGTGCTAGTGCTAGGGGACTAGCAAACTACGAGCAGTACTTC
-	TRBD2	TRBV6-1	TRBJ2-1	CASSEVAGVGNEQFF	TGTGCCAGCAGTGAAGTGGCGGGAGTGGGGAATGAGCAGTTCTTC
-	TRBD2	TRBV2	TRBJ2-1	CASSENSGRIRNEQFF	TGTGCCAGCAGTGAAAATAGCGGGAGGATCCGCAATGAGCAGTTCTTC